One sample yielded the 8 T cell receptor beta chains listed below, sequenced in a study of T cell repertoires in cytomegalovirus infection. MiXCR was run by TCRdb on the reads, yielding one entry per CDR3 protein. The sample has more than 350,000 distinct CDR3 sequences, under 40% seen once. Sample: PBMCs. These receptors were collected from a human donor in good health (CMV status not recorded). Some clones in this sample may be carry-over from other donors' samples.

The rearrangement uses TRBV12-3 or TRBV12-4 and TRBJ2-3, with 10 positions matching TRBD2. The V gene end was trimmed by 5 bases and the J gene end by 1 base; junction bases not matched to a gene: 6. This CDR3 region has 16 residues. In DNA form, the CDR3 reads TGTGCCAGCAGTGCCAAGCGGGGGGGCGGCACAGATACGCAGTATTTT. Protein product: CASSAKRGGGTDTQYF.

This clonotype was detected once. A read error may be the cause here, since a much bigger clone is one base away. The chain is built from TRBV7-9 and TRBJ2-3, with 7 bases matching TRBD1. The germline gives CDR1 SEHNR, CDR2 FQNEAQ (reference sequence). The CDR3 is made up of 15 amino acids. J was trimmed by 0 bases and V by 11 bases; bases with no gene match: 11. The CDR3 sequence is CAYRGVTASTDTQYF. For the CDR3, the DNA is TGTGCCTACAGGGGAGTTACCGCTAGCACAGATACGCAGTATTTT.

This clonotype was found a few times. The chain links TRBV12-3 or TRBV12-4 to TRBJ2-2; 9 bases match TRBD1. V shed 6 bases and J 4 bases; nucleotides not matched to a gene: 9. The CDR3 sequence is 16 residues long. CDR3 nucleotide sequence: TGTGCCAGCAGACCCAGGACAGGGGTCTCCACCGGGGAGCTGTTTTTT. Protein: CASRPRTGVSTGELFF.

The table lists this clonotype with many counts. The CDR3 DNA reads as TGTGCCAGCAGTTATGGAGGGACGCAGTATTTT. Its translation is CASSYGGTQYF. V is TRBV6-2 or TRBV6-3 and J is TRBJ2-3; D is possibly TRBD2 (6 bases). V was trimmed by 3 bases and J by 9 bases, leaving 7 bases between them. Germline-derived CDR1 and CDR2 are MNHEY and SVGEGT. The CDR3 contains 11 residues.

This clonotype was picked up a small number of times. CDR3 sequence reads: CASSPGTSVGTGELFF. The CDR3 DNA reads TGTGCCAGCAGCCCCGGGACTAGCGTAGGCACCGGGGAGCTGTTTTTT. The chain joins TRBV6-2 or TRBV6-3 to TRBJ2-2, with TRBD2 identical over 10 bases. This CDR3 contains 16 residues. Unmatched junction bases numbered 8, after V lost 6 bases and J lost 4 bases. CDR1 is MNHEY, CDR2 SVGEGT, per germline.

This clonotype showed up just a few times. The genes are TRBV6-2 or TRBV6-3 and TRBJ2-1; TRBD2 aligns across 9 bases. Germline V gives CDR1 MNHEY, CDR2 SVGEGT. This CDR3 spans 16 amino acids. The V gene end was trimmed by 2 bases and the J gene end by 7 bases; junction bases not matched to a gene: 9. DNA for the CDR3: TGTGCCAGCAGTTACGGTGGCGGGGGGGCCGTAAATGAGCAGTTCTTC. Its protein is CASSYGGGGAVNEQFF.

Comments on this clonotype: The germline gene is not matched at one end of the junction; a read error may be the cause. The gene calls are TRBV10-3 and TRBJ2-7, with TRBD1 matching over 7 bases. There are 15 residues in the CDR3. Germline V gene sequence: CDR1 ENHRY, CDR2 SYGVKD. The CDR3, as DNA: TGTGCCATCAGCCCCAACAGGGGAAGTTCCTACGAGCCGTACTTC. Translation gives CAISPNRGSSYEPYF.

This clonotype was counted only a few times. This chain's CDR3 is CSVEPTAGSSYNEQFF. DNA of the CDR3: TGCAGCGTTGAACCTACCGCGGGGAGCTCCTACAATGAGCAGTTCTTC. The chain joins TRBV29-1 to TRBJ2-1; TRBD2 might be the D (6 bases). The CDR3 covers 16 residues. Trimming removed 2 bases at V and 0 bases at J, with 14 bases between. Germline CDR1 reads SQVTM; CDR2 reads ANQGSEA.